The entry that follows covers one T cell receptor beta chain sequence. This CDR3 is 13 amino acids long. V was pared by 7 bases and J by 5 bases, with 6 bases of the junction left unmatched. CDR1 and CDR2 from the germline V gene are MNHNY and SVGAGI (reference sequence). Time point meaning: before trial treatment. Low-dose radiotherapy, low-dose cyclophosphamide, aspirin, ipilimumab and nivolumab were all given to the donors. TRAV- and TRBV-specific primers primed first-strand cDNA, covering alpha and beta chains. Amplification, which lasted 20 to 25 PCR cycles, used a constant-region primer and V-primer adapter to amplify TCRs. mRNA, once isolated, was amplified by in vitro transcription. One entry per CDR3 protein, called by TCRdb with MiXCR from the reads. The sample records tens of thousands of distinct CDR3 sequences, under 9.5% being singletons. The data were taken from a study of low-dose radiotherapy and immunotherapy resistance in tumors. Turning to the study itself: A dose of 1 Gy per fraction every two weeks went to Cohort 2, totaling 13 Gy over 26 weeks. Patients were given intravenous nivolumab 240 mg every two weeks plus ipilimumab 1 mg/kg every six weeks.

This clonotype was sampled from a male donor with prostate cancer. The chain uses TRBV6-6 and TRBJ2-5; 8 nucleotides match TRBD1. Material: PBMCs, obtained before treatment. The CDR3 bases are TGTGCCAGCACAGCAGGGGGCACGGAGACCCAGTACTTC. Amino acids: CASTAGGTETQYF.